A selection of T cell receptor beta chains follows, all from one sample in a study of OX40 agonist ivuxolimab in advanced cancers. The protocol was immunoSEQ multiplex PCR, while the TCRdb copy is restricted to in-frame clones and leaves out a portion. The data contain more than 65,000 clones, around 83% of them singletons. The source was CD4+ or CD8+ T cells sorted from blood, collected in a trial of the OX40 agonist ivuxolimab. The source of these receptors is an adult with an advanced solid tumor such as melanoma, head and neck, liver or kidney cancer. Both conserved end residues are part of each CDR3. Fields, in order: clone size, CDR3 length, D gene, J gene, V gene, CDR3 DNA, CDR3 protein. A D gene is named only where the DNA matches it firmly. Rows give clone size only sometimes, using once, few, many, or a class for an expanded clone.

size: NA; length: 15; D: NA; J: TRBJ2-3; V: TRBV4-3; DNA: TGCGCCAGCAGTCCCTTAAGGAGGGACACAGATACGCAGTATTTT; CDR3: CASSPLRRDTDTQYF
size: NA; length: 16; D: NA; J: TRBJ1-6; V: TRBV5-4; DNA: TGTGCCAGCAGCCCGGGTTGGGACCGTCGGCATTCACCCCTCCACTTT; CDR3: CASSPGWDRRHSPLHF
size: once; length: 14; D: TRBD2; J: TRBJ2-3; V: TRBV5-1; DNA: TGCGCCAGCAGCTATAGCGGGGGGGAGGTTACGCAGTATTTT; CDR3: CASSYSGGEVTQYF
size: NA; length: 13; D: NA; J: TRBJ1-1; V: TRBV7-2; DNA: TGTGCCAGCAGCTTCCAGCAGAACACTGAAGCTTTCTTT; CDR3: CASSFQQNTEAFF
size: once; length: 15; D: TRBD1; J: TRBJ2-7; V: TRBV9; DNA: TGTGCCAGCAGCCCAGGGACAGGGGGGTGGAACGAGCAGTACTTC; CDR3: CASSPGTGGWNEQYF
size: NA; length: 14; D: NA; J: TRBJ2-5; V: TRBV4-3; DNA: TGCGCCAGCAGCCAAGGGTCAGTCGAAGAGACCCAGTACTTC; CDR3: CASSQGSVEETQYF
size: once; length: 13; D: TRBD1; J: TRBJ1-2; V: TRBV6-6; DNA: TGTGCCAGCTCGGGACAGGATACTTATGGCTACACCTTC; CDR3: CASSGQDTYGYTF
size: NA; length: 14; D: NA; J: TRBJ1-2; V: TRBV5-1; DNA: TGCGCCAGCAGCATCCCGGGGCGAAGTTATGGCTACACCTTC; CDR3: CASSIPGRSYGYTF
size: NA; length: 16; D: TRBD1; J: TRBJ2-3; V: TRBV4-3; DNA: TGCGCCAGCAGCCAAGGGACAGGGTTTAGGGCAGATACGCAGTATTTT; CDR3: CASSQGTGFRADTQYF
size: NA; length: 15; D: TRBD1; J: TRBJ2-5; V: TRBV29-1; DNA: TGCAGCGTCAACATGGGACAGGGTGGGTCGGGGACCCAGTACTTC; CDR3: CSVNMGQGGSGTQYF
size: NA; length: 16; D: NA; J: TRBJ1-1; V: TRBV7-9; DNA: TGTGCCAGCAGCCCGACAGCCACTTCTGTGAACACTGAAGCTTTCTTT; CDR3: CASSPTATSVNTEAFF
size: NA; length: 12; D: NA; J: TRBJ1-1; V: TRBV6-6; DNA: TGTGCCAGCAGTTGGATGAACACTGAAGCTTTCTTT; CDR3: CASSWMNTEAFF
size: NA; length: 12; D: TRBD1; J: TRBJ1-2; V: TRBV6-5; DNA: TGTGCCACTACGACAGGGAACTATGGCTACACCTTC; CDR3: CATTTGNYGYTF
size: NA; length: 14; D: NA; J: TRBJ2-7; V: TRBV5-6; DNA: TGTGCCAGCAGCTTCCGGGACCTAGGCCCCGAGCAGTACTTC; CDR3: CASSFRDLGPEQYF
size: NA; length: 14; D: NA; J: TRBJ2-3; V: TRBV5-1; DNA: TGCGCCAGCACCTCCAGACAGGTCACAGATACGCAGTATTTT; CDR3: CASTSRQVTDTQYF
size: medium-sized; length: 16; D: TRBD1; J: TRBJ1-6; V: TRBV4-3; DNA: TGCGCCAGCAGCCAAGATTGGCAGGGGGATAATTCACCCCTCCACTTT; CDR3: CASSQDWQGDNSPLHF
size: NA; length: 14; D: NA; J: TRBJ2-5; V: TRBV4-1; DNA: TGCGCCAGCAGCCAAGGTAATAGGCAAGAGACCCAGTACTTC; CDR3: CASSQGNRQETQYF
size: NA; length: 13; D: NA; J: TRBJ1-3; V: TRBV7-2; DNA: TGTGCCAGCAGCTTACAGGGTGGGGACACCATATATTTT; CDR3: CASSLQGGDTIYF
size: once; length: 14; D: NA; J: TRBJ1-5; V: TRBV19; DNA: TGTGCCAGTAGCCGACGGGAGTTAAATCAGCCCCAGCATTTT; CDR3: CASSRRELNQPQHF
size: NA; length: 14; D: NA; J: TRBJ1-6; V: TRBV11-2; DNA: TGTGCCAGCAGCTCCGGGCCTGGAAATTCACCCCTCCACTTT; CDR3: CASSSGPGNSPLHF
size: few; length: 13; D: NA; J: TRBJ2-3; V: TRBV18; DNA: TGTGCCAGCTCACCACCCGGGACAGATACGCAGTATTTT; CDR3: CASSPPGTDTQYF
size: NA; length: 17; D: TRBD2; J: TRBJ2-5; V: TRBV5-8; DNA: TGTGCCAGCAGCGCCGGGACTAGCGGGGGGGAATGGGAGACCCAGTACTTC; CDR3: CASSAGTSGGEWETQYF
size: NA; length: 13; D: NA; J: TRBJ2-7; V: TRBV18; DNA: TGTGCCAGCTCACCAGTGACAGCCCTCGAGCAGTACTTC; CDR3: CASSPVTALEQYF
size: many; length: 16; D: NA; J: TRBJ2-2; V: TRBV5-1; DNA: TGCGCCAGCAGCGTCCTCGGGCCCGCTAACACCGGGGAGCTGTTTTTT; CDR3: CASSVLGPANTGELFF
size: NA; length: 15; D: TRBD1; J: TRBJ1-2; V: TRBV14; DNA: TGTGCCAGCAGCTTACGGACAGGGGGTAACTATGGCTACACCTTC; CDR3: CASSLRTGGNYGYTF
size: NA; length: 17; D: NA; J: TRBJ2-7; V: TRBV23-1; DNA: TGCGCCAGCAGTCAACCGAATGGGGGCTCTAGCTCCTACGAGCAGTACTTC; CDR3: CASSQPNGGSSSYEQYF
size: NA; length: 12; D: NA; J: TRBJ2-7; V: TRBV29-1; DNA: TGCAGCGTTGAGGACGGCAGCTACGAGCAGTACTTC; CDR3: CSVEDGSYEQYF
size: NA; length: 13; D: NA; J: TRBJ2-2; V: TRBV7-2; DNA: TGTGCCACGGATCAAGGAAACACCGGGGAGCTGTTTTTT; CDR3: CATDQGNTGELFF
size: NA; length: 14; D: NA; J: TRBJ1-4; V: TRBV10-1; DNA: TGCGCCAGCAGTGGAGGGGCAACTAATGAAAAACTGTTTTTT; CDR3: CASSGGATNEKLFF
size: few; length: 17; D: TRBD2; J: TRBJ2-3; V: TRBV9; DNA: TGTGCCAGCAGCGTAGCCGTACTCGGGGGGGGCACAGATACGCAGTATTTT; CDR3: CASSVAVLGGGTDTQYF
size: NA; length: 13; D: NA; J: TRBJ1-2; V: TRBV14; DNA: TGTGCCAGCAGCCCCTTGGGCCCGGGGGGCTACACCTTC; CDR3: CASSPLGPGGYTF
size: many; length: 12; D: NA; J: TRBJ1-1; V: TRBV11-2; DNA: TGTGCCAGCAGCCAGCCCGACGGTGAAGCTTTCTTT; CDR3: CASSQPDGEAFF
size: NA; length: 15; D: NA; J: TRBJ1-6; V: TRBV19; DNA: TGTGCCAGTAGTAGCAGGGGACGACGGGGTTCACCCCTCCACTTT; CDR3: CASSSRGRRGSPLHF
size: NA; length: 14; D: NA; J: TRBJ2-7; V: TRBV6-1; DNA: TGTGCCAGCTTTCCGGAGGTCCTAGCCTACGAGCAGTACTTC; CDR3: CASFPEVLAYEQYF
size: once; length: 17; D: NA; J: TRBJ1-3; V: TRBV4-1; DNA: TGCGCCAGCAGCCAAGATCGAATGGGTCTTGCTGGAAACACCATATATTTT; CDR3: CASSQDRMGLAGNTIYF
size: few; length: 15; D: NA; J: TRBJ2-2; V: TRBV7-6; DNA: TGTGCCAGCAGCCGAGCATCCCCAAACACCGGGGAGCTGTTTTTT; CDR3: CASSRASPNTGELFF
size: NA; length: 15; D: NA; J: TRBJ1-2; V: TRBV9; DNA: TGTGCCAGCAGCCTTAGCGGGATTCCCCTTTATGGCTACACCTTC; CDR3: CASSLSGIPLYGYTF
size: few; length: 14; D: TRBD1; J: TRBJ1-6; V: TRBV7-6; DNA: TGTGCCAGCAGCAGGGGACAGTCTTATTCACCCCTCCACTTT; CDR3: CASSRGQSYSPLHF
size: NA; length: 18; D: NA; J: TRBJ2-3; V: TRBV16; DNA: TGTGCCAGCAGCCACGGAATCGTGGGAGCCACTAGCACAGATACGCAGTATTTT; CDR3: CASSHGIVGATSTDTQYF
size: NA; length: 13; D: NA; J: TRBJ2-5; V: TRBV19; DNA: TGTGCCAGTAGTCCGGGCGGGGTAGAGACCCAGTACTTC; CDR3: CASSPGGVETQYF
size: NA; length: 13; D: NA; J: TRBJ1-4; V: TRBV9; DNA: TGTGCCAGCAGCCCCGACAACAATGAAAAACTGTTTTTT; CDR3: CASSPDNNEKLFF
size: NA; length: 14; D: NA; J: TRBJ1-5; V: TRBV6-6; DNA: TGTGCCATCAACCCAACAGGGAGCAATCAGCCCCAGCATTTT; CDR3: CAINPTGSNQPQHF